This entry describes one T cell receptor (beta chain). This sample was included in a study of blood T cell repertoires in COVID-19. Across the study: PBMCs, B-cell-depleted T cells, or T cells provided the cDNA or gDNA that made up the material.

Under the authors' procedure: Amplification of reference gene primers provided the estimated nucleated cell counts. Sequencing used immunoSEQ multiplex PCR; TCRdb keeps in-frame clones, though not all of them. V and J calls plus clone size are reproduced from that table; the DNA served to infer D and trimming. This table holds 200,000 to 250,000 clones, approximately 86% found once. This TCR derives from a human donor in a cohort sampled during active COVID-19. What was sequenced was peripheral blood.

CDR3: CASSVVAGGTYNEQFF. The CDR3 DNA reads as TGTGCCAGCAGCGTAGTGGCGGGGGGGACCTACAATGAGCAGTTCTTC. J is TRBJ2-1 and V is TRBV9, with 9 bases lining up with TRBD2. CDR1 is SGDLS, CDR2 YYNGEE, per germline. Unmatched junction bases numbered 3, after V lost 0 bases and J lost 2 bases. The CDR3 loop spans 16 amino acids.